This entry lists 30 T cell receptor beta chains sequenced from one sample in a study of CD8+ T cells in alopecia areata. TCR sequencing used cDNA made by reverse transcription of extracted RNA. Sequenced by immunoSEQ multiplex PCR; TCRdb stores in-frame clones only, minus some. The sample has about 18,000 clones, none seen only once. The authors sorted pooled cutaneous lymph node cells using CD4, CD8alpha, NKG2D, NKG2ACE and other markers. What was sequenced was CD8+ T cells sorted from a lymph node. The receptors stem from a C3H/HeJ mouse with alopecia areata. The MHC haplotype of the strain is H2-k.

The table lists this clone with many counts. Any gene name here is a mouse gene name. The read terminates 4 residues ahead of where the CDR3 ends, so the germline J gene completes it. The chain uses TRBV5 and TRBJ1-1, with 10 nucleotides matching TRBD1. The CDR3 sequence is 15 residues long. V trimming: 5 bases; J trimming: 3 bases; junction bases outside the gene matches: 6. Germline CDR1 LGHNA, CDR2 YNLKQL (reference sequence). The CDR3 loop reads CASSFRDRGDTEVFF. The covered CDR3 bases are TGTGCCAGCAGCTTCCGGGACAGGGGAGACACA.

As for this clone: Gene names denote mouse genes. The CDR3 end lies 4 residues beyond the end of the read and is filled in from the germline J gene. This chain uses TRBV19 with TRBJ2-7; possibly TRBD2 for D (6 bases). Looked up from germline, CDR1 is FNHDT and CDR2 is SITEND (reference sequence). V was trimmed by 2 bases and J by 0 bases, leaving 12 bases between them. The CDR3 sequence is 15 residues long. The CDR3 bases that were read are TGTGCCAGCAGTATGATTCTGGGGAGCTCCTAT. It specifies CASSMILGSSY. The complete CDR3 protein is CASSMILGSSYEQYF.

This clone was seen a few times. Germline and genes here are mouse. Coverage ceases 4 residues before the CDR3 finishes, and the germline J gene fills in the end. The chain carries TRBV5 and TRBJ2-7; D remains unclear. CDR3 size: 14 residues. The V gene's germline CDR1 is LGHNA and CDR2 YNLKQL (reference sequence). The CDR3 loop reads CASSQEPPTYEQYF. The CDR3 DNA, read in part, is TGTGCCAGCAGCCAAGAGCCTCCAACATAT.

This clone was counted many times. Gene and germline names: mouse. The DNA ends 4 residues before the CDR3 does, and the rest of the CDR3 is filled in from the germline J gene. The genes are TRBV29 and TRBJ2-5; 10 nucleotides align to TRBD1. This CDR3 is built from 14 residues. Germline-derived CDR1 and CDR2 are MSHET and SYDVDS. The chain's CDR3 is CASSWGTGEDTQYF. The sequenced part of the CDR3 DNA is TGTGCTAGCAGTTGGGGGACAGGGGAAGAC. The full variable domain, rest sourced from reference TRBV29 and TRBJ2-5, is DMKVTQMPRYLIKRMGENVLLECGQDMSHETMYWYRQDPGLGLQLIYISYDVDSNSEGDIPKGYRVSRKKREHFSLILDSAKTNQTSVYFCASSWGTGEDTQYFGPGTRLLVL.

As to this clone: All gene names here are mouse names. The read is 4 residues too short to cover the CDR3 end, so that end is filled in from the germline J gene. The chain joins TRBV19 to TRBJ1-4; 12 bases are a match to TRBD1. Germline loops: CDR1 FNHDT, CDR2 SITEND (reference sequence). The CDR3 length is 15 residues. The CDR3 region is CASIPGTGGSERLFF. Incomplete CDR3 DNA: TGTGCCAGCATCCCCGGGACAGGGGGCAGCGAA.

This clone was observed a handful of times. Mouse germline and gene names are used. The CDR3 protein is CASSPQGTGQLYF. CDR3 bases read: TGTGCTAGCAGTCCACAGGGGACCGGG. The rearrangement joins TRBV17 to TRBJ2-2; 7 bases are shared with TRBD1. The CDR3 extends 4 residues past the end of the read, so its final part is completed from the germline J gene. This CDR3 is 13 amino acids long. Germline CDR1 MNHDT, CDR2 YYDKIL. Trimming removed 5 bases from V and 5 bases from J; junction bases left unmatched: 2.

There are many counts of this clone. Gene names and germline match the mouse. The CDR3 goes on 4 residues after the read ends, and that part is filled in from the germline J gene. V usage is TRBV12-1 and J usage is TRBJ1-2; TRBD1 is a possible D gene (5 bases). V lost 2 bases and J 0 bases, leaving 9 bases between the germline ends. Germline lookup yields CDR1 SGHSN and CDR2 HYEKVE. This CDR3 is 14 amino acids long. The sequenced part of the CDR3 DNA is TGTGCCAGCTCTCACTCGACAGCAAACTCC. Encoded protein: CASSHSTANS. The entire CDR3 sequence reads CASSHSTANSDYTF.

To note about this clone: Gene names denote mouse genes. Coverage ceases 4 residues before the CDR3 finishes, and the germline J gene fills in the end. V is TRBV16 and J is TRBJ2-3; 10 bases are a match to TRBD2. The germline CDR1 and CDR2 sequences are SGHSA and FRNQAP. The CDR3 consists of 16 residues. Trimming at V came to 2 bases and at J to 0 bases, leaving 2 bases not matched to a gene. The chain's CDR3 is CASSLRLGGSAETLYF. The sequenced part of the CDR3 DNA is TGTGCAAGCAGCTTACGACTGGGGGGTAGTGCAGAA.

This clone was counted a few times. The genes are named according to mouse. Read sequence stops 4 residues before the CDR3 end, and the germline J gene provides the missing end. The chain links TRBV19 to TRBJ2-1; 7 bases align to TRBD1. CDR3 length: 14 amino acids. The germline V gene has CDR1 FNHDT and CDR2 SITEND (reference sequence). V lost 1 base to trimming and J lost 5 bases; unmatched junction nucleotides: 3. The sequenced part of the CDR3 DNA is TGTGCCAGCAGTATAAGAACAGGGGATGCT. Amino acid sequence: CASSIRTGDA. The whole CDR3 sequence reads CASSIRTGDAEQFF.

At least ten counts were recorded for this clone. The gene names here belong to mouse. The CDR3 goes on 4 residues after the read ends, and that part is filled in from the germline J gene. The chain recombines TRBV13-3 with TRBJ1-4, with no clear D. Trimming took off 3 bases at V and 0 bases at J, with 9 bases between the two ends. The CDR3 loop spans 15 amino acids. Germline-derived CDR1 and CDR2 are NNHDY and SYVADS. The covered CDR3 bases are TGTGCCAGCAGTGTCCAGGATTTTTCCAACGAA. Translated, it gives CASSVQDFSNE. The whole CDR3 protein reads CASSVQDFSNERLFF.

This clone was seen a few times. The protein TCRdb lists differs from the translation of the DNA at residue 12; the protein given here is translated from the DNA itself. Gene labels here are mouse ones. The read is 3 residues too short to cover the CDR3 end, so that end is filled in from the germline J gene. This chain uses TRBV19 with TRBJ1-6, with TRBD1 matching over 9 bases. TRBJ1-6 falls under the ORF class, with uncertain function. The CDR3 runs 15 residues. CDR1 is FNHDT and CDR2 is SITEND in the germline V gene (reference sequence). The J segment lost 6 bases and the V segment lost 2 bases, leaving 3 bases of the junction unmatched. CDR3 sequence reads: CASSITGGGNSPLYF. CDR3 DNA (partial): TGTGCCAGCAGTATTACAGGGGGCGGTAATTCGCCC.

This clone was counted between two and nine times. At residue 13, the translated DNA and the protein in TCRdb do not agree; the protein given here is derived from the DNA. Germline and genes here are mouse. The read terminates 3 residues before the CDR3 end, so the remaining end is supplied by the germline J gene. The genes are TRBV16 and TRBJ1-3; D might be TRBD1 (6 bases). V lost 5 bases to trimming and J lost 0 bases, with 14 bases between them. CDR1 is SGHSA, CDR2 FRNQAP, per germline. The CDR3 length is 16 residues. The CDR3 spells CASSHRDTYSGNTLYF. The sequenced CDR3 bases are TGTGCAAGCAGCCACCGGGACACCTATTCTGGAAATACG. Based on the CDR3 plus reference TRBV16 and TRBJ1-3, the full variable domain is NAGVIQTPRHKVTGKGQEATLWCEPISGHSAVFWYRQTIVQGLEFLTYFRNQAPIDDSGMPKERFSAQMPNQSHSTLKIQSTQPQDSAVYLCASSHRDTYSGNTLYFGEGSRLIVV.

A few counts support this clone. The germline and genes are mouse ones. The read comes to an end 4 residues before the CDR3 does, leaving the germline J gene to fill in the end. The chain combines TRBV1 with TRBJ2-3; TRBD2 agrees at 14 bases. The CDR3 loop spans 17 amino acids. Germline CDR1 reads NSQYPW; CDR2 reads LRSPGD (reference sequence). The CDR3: CTCSAPGLGGRGETLYF. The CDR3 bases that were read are TGCACCTGCAGTGCGCCGGGACTGGGGGGGCGCGGAGAA.

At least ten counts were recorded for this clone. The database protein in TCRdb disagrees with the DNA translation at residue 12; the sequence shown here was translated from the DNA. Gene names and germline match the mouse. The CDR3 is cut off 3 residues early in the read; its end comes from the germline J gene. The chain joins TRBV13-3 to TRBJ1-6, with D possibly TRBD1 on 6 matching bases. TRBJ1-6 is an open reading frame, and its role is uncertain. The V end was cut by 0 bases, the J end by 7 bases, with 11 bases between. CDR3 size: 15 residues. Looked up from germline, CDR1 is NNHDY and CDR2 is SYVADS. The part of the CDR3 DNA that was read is TGTGCCAGCAGTGATGCAGGGACAAGGAATTCGCCC. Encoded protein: CASSDAGTRNSP. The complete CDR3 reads CASSDAGTRNSPLYF.

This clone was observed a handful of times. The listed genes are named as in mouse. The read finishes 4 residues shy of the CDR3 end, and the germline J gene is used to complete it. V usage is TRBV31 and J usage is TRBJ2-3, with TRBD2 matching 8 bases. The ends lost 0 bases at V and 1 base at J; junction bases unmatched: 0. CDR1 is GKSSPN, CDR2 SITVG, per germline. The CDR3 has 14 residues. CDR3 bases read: TGTGCCTGGAGTCTACTGGGGGGTGCAGAA. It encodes CAWSLLGGAE. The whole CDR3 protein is CAWSLLGGAETLYF.

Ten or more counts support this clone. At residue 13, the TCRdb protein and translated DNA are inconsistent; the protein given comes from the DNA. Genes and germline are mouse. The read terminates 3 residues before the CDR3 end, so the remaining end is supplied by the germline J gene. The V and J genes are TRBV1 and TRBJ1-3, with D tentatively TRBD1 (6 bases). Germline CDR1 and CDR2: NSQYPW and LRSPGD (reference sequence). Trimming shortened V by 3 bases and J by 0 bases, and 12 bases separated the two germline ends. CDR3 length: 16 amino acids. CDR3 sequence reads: CTCSAPGHPSGNTLYF. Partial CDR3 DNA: TGCACCTGCAGTGCTCCGGGACACCCTTCTGGAAATACG.

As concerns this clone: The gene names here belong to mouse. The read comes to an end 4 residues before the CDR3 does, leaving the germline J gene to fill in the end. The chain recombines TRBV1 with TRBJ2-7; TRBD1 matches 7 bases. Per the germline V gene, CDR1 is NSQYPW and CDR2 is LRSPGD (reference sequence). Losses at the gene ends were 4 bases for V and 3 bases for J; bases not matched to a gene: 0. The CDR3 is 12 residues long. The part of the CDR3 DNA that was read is TGCACCTGCAGTGGGGACAGCTAT. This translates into CTCSGDSY. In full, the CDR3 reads CTCSGDSYEQYF.

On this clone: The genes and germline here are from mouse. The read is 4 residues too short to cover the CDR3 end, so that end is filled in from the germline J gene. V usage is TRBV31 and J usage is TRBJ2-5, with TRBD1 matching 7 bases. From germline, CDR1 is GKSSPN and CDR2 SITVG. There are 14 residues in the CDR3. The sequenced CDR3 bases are TGTGCCTGGAGTCTAAGGGACAGAAAAGAC. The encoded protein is CAWSLRDRKD. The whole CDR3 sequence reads CAWSLRDRKDTQYF.

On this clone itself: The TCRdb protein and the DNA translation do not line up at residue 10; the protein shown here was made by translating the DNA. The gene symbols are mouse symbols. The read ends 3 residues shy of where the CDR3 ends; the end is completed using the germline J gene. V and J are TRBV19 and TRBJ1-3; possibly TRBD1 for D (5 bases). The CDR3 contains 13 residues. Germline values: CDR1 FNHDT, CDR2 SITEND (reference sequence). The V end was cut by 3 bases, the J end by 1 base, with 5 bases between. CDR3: CASSRQSGNTLYF. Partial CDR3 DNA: TGTGCCAGCAGTAGACAGTCTGGAAATACG.

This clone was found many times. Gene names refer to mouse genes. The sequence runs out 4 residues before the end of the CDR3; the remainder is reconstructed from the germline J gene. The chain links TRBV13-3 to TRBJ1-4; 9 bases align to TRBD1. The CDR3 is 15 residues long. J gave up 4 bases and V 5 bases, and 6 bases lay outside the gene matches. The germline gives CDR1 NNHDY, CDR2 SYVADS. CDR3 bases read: TGTGCCAGCAGGGCCGGGACAGGGAACAACGAA. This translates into CASRAGTGNNE. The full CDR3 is CASRAGTGNNERLFF.

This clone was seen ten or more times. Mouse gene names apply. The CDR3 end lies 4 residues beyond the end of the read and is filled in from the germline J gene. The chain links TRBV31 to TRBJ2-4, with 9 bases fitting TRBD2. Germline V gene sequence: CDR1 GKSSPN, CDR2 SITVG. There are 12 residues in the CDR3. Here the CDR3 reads CAWRLGGNTLYF. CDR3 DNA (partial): TGTGCCTGGAGACTGGGGGGAAAC.

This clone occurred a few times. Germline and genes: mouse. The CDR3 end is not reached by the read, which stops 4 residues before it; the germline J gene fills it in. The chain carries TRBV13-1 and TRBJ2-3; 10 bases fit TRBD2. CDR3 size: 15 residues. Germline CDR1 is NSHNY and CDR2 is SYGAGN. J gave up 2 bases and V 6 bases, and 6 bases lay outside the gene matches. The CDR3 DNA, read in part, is TGTGCCAGCACGACTGGGGGGAAGCTTGCAGAA. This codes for CASTTGGKLAE. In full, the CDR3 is CASTTGGKLAETLYF.

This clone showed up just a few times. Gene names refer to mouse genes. CDR3 protein: CASSDVTSQNTLYF. The DNA read from the CDR3 is TGTGCCAGCAGTGATGTGACTAGTCAAAAC. The chain links TRBV13-1 to TRBJ2-4; D not certain. The CDR3 end is not reached by the read, which stops 4 residues before it; the germline J gene fills it in. This CDR3 comprises 14 residues. The germline V and J ends were trimmed by 0 bases and 0 bases, with 5 bases remaining between them. Per germline, CDR1 NSHNY and CDR2 SYGAGN.

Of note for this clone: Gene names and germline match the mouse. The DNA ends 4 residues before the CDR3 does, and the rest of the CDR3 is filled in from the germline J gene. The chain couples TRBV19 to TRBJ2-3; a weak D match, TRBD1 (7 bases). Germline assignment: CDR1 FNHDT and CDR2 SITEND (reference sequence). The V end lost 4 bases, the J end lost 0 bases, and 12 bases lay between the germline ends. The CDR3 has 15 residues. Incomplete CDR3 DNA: TGTGCCAGCAGTTGGAGGGGGCCTAGTGCAGAA. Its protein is CASSWRGPSAE. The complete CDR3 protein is CASSWRGPSAETLYF.

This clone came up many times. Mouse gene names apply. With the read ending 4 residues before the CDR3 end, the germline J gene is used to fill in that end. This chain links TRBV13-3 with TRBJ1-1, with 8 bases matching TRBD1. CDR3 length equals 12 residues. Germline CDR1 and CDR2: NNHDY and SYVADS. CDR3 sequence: CASSGGQAEVFF. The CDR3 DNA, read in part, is TGTGCCAGCAGTGGGGGACAGGCA.

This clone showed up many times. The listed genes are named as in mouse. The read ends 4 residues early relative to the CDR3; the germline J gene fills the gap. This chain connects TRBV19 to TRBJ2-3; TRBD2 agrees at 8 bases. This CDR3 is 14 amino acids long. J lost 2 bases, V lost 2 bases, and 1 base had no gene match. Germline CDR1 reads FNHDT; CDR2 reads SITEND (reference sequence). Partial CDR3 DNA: TGTGCCAGCAGTATGGGGGGGGCTGCAGAA. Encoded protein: CASSMGGAAE. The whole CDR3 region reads CASSMGGAAETLYF.

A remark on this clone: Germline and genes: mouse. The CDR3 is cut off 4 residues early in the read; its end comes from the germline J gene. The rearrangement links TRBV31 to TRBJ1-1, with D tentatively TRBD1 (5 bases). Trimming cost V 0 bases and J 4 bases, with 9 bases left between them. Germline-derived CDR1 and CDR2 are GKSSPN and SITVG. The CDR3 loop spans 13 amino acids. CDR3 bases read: TGTGCCTGGAGTCTAGGGGAAAGCACA. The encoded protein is CAWSLGEST. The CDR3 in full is CAWSLGESTEVFF.

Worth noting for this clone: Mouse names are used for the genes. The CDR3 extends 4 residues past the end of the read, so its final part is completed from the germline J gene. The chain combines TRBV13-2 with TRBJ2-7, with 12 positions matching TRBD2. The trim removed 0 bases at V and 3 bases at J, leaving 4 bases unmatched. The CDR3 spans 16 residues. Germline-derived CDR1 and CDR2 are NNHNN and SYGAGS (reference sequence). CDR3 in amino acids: CASGDGDWGAVYEQYF. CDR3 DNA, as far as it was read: TGTGCCAGCGGTGATGGGGACTGGGGGGCGGTCTAT.

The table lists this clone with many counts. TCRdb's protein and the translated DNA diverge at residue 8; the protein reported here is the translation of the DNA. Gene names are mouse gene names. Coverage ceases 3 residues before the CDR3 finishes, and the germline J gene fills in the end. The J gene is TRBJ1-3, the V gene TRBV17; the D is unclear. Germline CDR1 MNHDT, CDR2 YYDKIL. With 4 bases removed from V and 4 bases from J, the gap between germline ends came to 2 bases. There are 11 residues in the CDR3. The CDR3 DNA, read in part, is TGTGCTAGCAGTACAGGAAATACG. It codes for CASSTGNT. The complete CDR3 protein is CASSTGNTLYF.

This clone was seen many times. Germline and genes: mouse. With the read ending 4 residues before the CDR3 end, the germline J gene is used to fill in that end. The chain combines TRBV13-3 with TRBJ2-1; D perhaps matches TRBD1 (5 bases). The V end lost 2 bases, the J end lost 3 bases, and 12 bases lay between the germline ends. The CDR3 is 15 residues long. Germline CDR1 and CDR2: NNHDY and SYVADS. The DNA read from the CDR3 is TGTGCCAGCAGTGAGGCCAGGGCTGGCTATGCT. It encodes CASSEARAGYA. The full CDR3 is CASSEARAGYAEQFF.